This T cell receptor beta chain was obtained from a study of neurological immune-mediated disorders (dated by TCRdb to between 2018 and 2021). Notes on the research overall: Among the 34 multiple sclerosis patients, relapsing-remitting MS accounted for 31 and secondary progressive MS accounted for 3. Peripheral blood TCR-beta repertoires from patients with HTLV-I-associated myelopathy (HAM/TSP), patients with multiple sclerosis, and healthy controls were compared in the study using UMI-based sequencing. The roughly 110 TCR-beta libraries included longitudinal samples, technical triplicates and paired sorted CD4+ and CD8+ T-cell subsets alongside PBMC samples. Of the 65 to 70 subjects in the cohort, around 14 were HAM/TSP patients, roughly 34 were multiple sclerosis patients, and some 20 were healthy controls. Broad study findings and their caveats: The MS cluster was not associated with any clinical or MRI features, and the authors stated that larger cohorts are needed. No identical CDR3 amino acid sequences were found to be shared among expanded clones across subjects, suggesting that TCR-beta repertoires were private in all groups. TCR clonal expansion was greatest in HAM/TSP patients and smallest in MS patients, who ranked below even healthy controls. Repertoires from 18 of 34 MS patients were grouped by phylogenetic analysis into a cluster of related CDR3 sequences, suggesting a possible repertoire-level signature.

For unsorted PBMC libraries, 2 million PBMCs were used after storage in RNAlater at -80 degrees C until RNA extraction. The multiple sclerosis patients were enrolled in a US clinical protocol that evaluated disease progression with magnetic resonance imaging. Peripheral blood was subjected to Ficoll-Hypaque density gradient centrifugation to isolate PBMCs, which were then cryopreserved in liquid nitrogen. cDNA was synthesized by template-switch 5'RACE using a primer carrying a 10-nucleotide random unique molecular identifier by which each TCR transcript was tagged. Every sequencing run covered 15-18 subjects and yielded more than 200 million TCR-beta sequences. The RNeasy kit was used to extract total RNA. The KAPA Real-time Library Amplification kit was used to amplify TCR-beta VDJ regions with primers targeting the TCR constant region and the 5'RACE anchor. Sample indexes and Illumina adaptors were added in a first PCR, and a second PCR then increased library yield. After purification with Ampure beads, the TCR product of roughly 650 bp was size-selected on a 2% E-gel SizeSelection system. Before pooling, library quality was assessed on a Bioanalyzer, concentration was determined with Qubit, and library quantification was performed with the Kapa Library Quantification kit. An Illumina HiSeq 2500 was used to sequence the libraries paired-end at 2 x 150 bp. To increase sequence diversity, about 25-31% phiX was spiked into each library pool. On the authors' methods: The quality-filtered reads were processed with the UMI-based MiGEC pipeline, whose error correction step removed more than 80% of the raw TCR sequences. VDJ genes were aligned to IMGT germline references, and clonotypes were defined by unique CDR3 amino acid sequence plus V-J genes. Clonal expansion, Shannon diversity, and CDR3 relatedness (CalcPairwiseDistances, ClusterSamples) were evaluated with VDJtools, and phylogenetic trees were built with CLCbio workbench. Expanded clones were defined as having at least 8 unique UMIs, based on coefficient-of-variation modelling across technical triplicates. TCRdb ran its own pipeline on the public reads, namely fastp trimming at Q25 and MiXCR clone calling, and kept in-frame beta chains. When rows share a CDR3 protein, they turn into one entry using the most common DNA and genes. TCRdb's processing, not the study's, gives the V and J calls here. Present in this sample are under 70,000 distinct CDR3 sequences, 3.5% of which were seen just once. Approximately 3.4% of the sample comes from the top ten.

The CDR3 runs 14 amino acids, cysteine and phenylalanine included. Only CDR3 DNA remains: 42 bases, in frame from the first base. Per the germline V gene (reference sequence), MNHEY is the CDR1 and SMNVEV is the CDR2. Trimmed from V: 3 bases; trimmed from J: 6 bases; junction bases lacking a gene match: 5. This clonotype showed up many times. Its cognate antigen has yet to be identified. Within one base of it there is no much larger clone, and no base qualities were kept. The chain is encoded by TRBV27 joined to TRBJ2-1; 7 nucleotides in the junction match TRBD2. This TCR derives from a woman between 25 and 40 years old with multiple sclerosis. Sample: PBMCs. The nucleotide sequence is TGTGCCAGCAGTTTGGGACTATCGTCCAATGAGCAGTTCTTC. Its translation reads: CASSLGLSSNEQFF.